The 28 T cell receptor beta chains below all came from one sample that was sequenced in a study of blood T cell repertoires in COVID-19. Clones were sequenced by immunoSEQ multiplex PCR, and TCRdb holds only the in-frame ones, with some missing. The sample lists fewer than 450,000 clones, roughly 90% occurring once. Sequencing was carried out using PBMCs or T cells enriched from blood (not recorded which). These receptors all come from a woman aged 35 to 49 with acute COVID-19.

The V and J genes are TRBV18 and TRBJ1-2, with unresolved D. The CDR3 loop spans 13 amino acids. V lost 2 bases and J lost 1, with 5 bases in between. Per germline, CDR1 KGHSH and CDR2 LQKENI. Here the CDR3 DNA reads TGTGCCAGCTCACCAGAGAATAACTATGGCTACACCTTC. Amino acid sequence: CASSPENNYGYTF.

The V gene is TRBV5-6, the J gene TRBJ1-2; tentative D call: TRBD1 (5 bases). V was clipped by 5 bases and J by 0 bases, with 17 bases between them. Germline lookup yields CDR1 SGHDT and CDR2 YYEEEE. The CDR3 is 16 residues long. CDR3 nucleotides: TGTGCCAGCAGTCAGGTGTCAGGGCGACCTAACTATGGCTACACCTTC. It specifies CASSQVSGRPNYGYTF.

This chain links TRBV3-1 (or the pseudogene TRBV3-2) with TRBJ1-4; D not certain. Germline loops: CDR1 LGHDT, CDR2 YNNKEL (reference sequence). Trimming pared 2 bases from V and 4 bases from J, leaving 11 bases between. The CDR3 spans 15 residues. The CDR3 DNA sequence: TGTGCCAGCAGCCAATTTACAATCCGTAATGAAAAACTGTTTTTT. This sequence encodes CASSQFTIRNEKLFF.

The chain links TRBV7-7 to TRBJ2-1, with TRBD2 identical over 9 bases. This CDR3 has 15 residues. J lost 2 bases, V lost 3 bases, and 2 bases had no gene match. In germline, CDR1 is SSHAT, CDR2 FNYEAQ (reference sequence). The CDR3 bases are TGTGCCAGCAGCTTGGCGGGGGGGCCCTACAATGAGCAGTTCTTC. It encodes CASSLAGGPYNEQFF.

V and J are TRBV7-2 and TRBJ2-1; no firm D call. V was cut by 1 base and J by 8 bases, with 9 bases left in between. Germline assignment: CDR1 SGHTA and CDR2 FQGNSA. This CDR3 has 13 residues. CDR3: CASSLVHRDEQFF. DNA of the CDR3: TGTGCCAGCAGCTTAGTCCACCGGGATGAGCAGTTCTTC.

The V call is TRBV29-1, the J call TRBJ2-7; 11 bases fit TRBD1. Germline loops: CDR1 SQVTM, CDR2 ANQGSEA. Germline trimming cut 6 bases from V and 5 bases from J; bases unmatched to any gene: 9. This CDR3 comprises 14 residues. The CDR3 DNA is TGCAGCGTCAGATGGACAGGGGGCAGGGACGAGCAGTACTTC. Encoded protein: CSVRWTGGRDEQYF.

The V call is TRBV20-1, the J call TRBJ1-2; D perhaps matches TRBD1 (6 bases). CDR3 size: 12 residues. The germline V and J ends were trimmed by 3 bases and 7 bases, with 12 bases remaining between them. The germline gives CDR1 DFQATT, CDR2 SNEGSKA (reference sequence). In nucleotides, the CDR3 is TGCAGTGCTAGTAAGGACAGTGGTGGCTACACCTTC. This gives the protein CSASKDSGGYTF.

The chain carries TRBV9 and TRBJ2-1; TRBD2 agrees at 10 bases. This CDR3 is built from 15 residues. Trimming cost V 3 bases and J 2 bases; bases outside gene matches: 2. Per germline, CDR1 SGDLS and CDR2 YYNGEE. CDR3 amino acids: CASSASGGAYNEQFF. CDR3 DNA sequence: TGTGCCAGCAGCGCGAGCGGGGGGGCCTACAATGAGCAGTTCTTC.

This clone occurred once. This chain joins TRBV27 and TRBJ1-1, with TRBD1 matching over 9 bases. With V trimmed by 6 bases and J by 3 bases, 2 bases remained unmatched. CDR3 size: 13 residues. Germline V gives CDR1 MNHEY, CDR2 SMNVEV (reference sequence). The CDR3 protein is CASSGQGYTEAFF. In DNA, the CDR3 is TGTGCCAGCAGCGGACAGGGGTACACTGAAGCTTTCTTT.

This chain uses TRBV5-6 with TRBJ1-5, with a weak D call TRBD1 (6 bases). Trimming stripped 1 base from V and 4 bases from J, with 9 bases between. The germline CDR1 and CDR2 sequences are SGHDT and YYEEEE. CDR3 length: 14 amino acids. CDR3 region: CASSLSDRNQPQHF. CDR3 in DNA: TGTGCCAGCAGCTTGTCCGACAGGAATCAGCCCCAGCATTTT. The full variable domain, completed using reference TRBV5-6 and TRBJ1-5, is DAGVTQSPTHLIKTRGQQVTLRCSPKSGHDTVSWYQQALGQGPQFIFQYYEEEERQRGNFPDRFSGHQFPNYSSELNVNALLLGDSALYLCASSLSDRNQPQHFGDGTRLSIL.

Concerning this clone itself: Other DNA sequences in this sample translate to the same CDR3. The chain combines TRBV7-9 with TRBJ1-2, with a weak D call TRBD1 (5 bases). CDR3 size: 13 residues. CDR1 SEHNR and CDR2 FQNEAQ come from the germline V gene (reference sequence). Trimming removed 3 bases at V and 7 bases at J, with 12 bases between. The CDR3 DNA sequence: TGTGCCAGCAGCTTGGGCCAGGGCTCTGGCTACACCTTC. Encoded protein: CASSLGQGSGYTF.

This sequence joins TRBV5-5 and TRBJ1-2; D is unclear. The CDR3 sequence is 14 residues long. Between the trimmed V and J ends, which lost 2 bases and 2 bases, there was a span of 10 bases. Germline values: CDR1 SGHKS, CDR2 YYEKEE (reference sequence). The CDR3 loop is CASSFGLWNYGYTF. For the CDR3, the DNA is TGTGCCAGCAGCTTTGGACTTTGGAACTATGGCTACACCTTC.

The chain recombines TRBV7-9 with TRBJ1-2; possibly TRBD1 for D (5 bases). This CDR3 spans 14 amino acids. CDR1 and CDR2 (germline): SEHNR, FQNEAQ (reference sequence). V dropped 1 base and J dropped 6 bases, with 12 bases sitting between them. The CDR3 loop is CASSLEGAANGYTF. Written as DNA, the CDR3 is TGTGCCAGCAGCTTAGAAGGGGCCGCTAATGGCTACACCTTC.

As DNA, the CDR3 is TGTGCCTGGTCAAGGAGGAGCGTGAGCACAGATACGCAGTATTTT. It yields the protein CAWSRRSVSTDTQYF. V and J are TRBV30 and TRBJ2-3; D perhaps matches TRBD2 (5 bases). The CDR3 totals 15 residues. V lost 5 bases, J lost 0 bases, and 15 bases lay in between. In germline, CDR1 is GTSNPN, CDR2 SVGIG (reference sequence).

On this clone itself: Other DNA sequences within the sample encode an identical CDR3. In DNA form, the CDR3 reads TGTGCCAGCAGCGGAACAGGGAACCAAGAGACCCAGTACTTC. Encoded protein: CASSGTGNQETQYF. This rearrangement joins TRBV9 to TRBJ2-5, with D possibly matching TRBD1 (6 bases). The V end lost 3 bases, the J end lost 0 bases, and 9 bases lay between the germline ends. In germline, CDR1 is SGDLS, CDR2 YYNGEE. This CDR3 has 14 residues.

The rearrangement links TRBV11-2 to TRBJ1-2; D gene uncertain. Trimming took off 2 bases at V and 5 bases at J, with 15 bases between the two ends. CDR1 and CDR2 from the germline V gene are SGHAT and FQNNGV. The CDR3 runs 15 residues. CDR3 DNA sequence: TGTGCCAGCAGCTTATTGCCAGGCACGTCTTATGGCTACACCTTC. As protein: CASSLLPGTSYGYTF.

This clone was observed at least ten times. The gene calls are TRBV5-1 and TRBJ2-3, with TRBD1 identical over 7 bases. CDR3 size: 14 residues. Germline V CDR1 and CDR2: SGHRS, YFSETQ. The ends lost 5 bases at V and 1 base at J; junction bases unmatched: 4. Written as DNA, the CDR3 is TGCGCCAGCAGTACAGGGGACCGCACAGATACGCAGTATTTT. This gives the protein CASSTGDRTDTQYF.

The genes are TRBV19 and TRBJ1-2; D is undetermined. Germline CDR1 LNHDA, CDR2 SQIVND (reference sequence). Trimming stripped 6 bases from V and 0 bases from J, with 14 bases between. The CDR3 is made up of 15 amino acids. CDR3 region: CASSHIPASNYGYTF. In nucleotides, the CDR3 is TGTGCCAGTAGCCACATCCCCGCTTCTAACTATGGCTACACCTTC.

CDR3 sequence (DNA): TGTGCCAGCACTGACCCAGGAGGTGGGCGTTTGAACACTGAAGCTTTCTTT. This sequence encodes CASTDPGGGRLNTEAFF. The chain is built from TRBV6-1 and TRBJ1-1; no reliable D call. This CDR3 spans 17 amino acids. Germline V CDR1 and CDR2: MNHNS, SASEGT. The ends were cut back, 7 bases at V and 0 bases at J, with 21 bases in the middle.

The genes are TRBV7-9 and TRBJ2-7; D is unresolved. The CDR3 has 15 amino acids. Between the trimmed V and J ends, which lost 2 bases and 5 bases, there was a span of 16 bases. Germline V gives CDR1 SEHNR, CDR2 FQNEAQ (reference sequence). CDR3 nucleotide sequence: TGTGCCAGCAGCTTAAAATCATCGGGTTTAGACGAGCAGTACTTC. Its translation: CASSLKSSGLDEQYF. Full variable domain (missing parts from reference TRBV7-9 and TRBJ2-7): DTGVSQNPRHKITKRGQNVTFRCDPISEHNRLYWYRQTLGQGPEFLTYFQNEAQLEKSRLLSDRFSAERPKGSFSTLEIQRTEQGDSAMYLCASSLKSSGLDEQYFGPGTRLTVT.

This chain uses TRBV19 with TRBJ1-4, with D perhaps TRBD1 (5 bases). The CDR3 is 13 amino acids. Per germline, CDR1 LNHDA and CDR2 SQIVND (reference sequence). Trimming removed 3 bases from V and 5 bases from J, with 7 bases in between. Here the CDR3 reads CASSMGQNEKLFF. CDR3 nucleotide sequence: TGTGCCAGTAGTATGGGGCAGAATGAAAAACTGTTTTTT.

The V gene is TRBV19, the J gene TRBJ1-2; D is possibly TRBD1 (6 bases). The germline V and J ends were trimmed by 6 bases and 0 bases, with 14 bases remaining between them. Germline V gene lookup returns CDR1 LNHDA and CDR2 SQIVND (reference sequence). The CDR3 extends over 15 amino acids. The CDR3 DNA follows: TGTGCCAGTAGGCCAAGACAGGCCGCTAACTATGGCTACACCTTC. Residues: CASRPRQAANYGYTF.

The V gene is TRBV14, the J gene TRBJ2-7, with D possibly TRBD1 on 6 matching bases. The CDR3 totals 13 residues. V lost 4 bases and J 3 bases, leaving 10 bases between the germline ends. Germline-derived CDR1 and CDR2 are SGHDN and FVKESK. For the CDR3, the DNA is TGTGCCAGCAGCCTCGGACAGAGCTACGAGCAGTACTTC. Translated: CASSLGQSYEQYF.

This chain joins TRBV9 and TRBJ1-3; TRBD1 matches at 10 bases. Germline lookup yields CDR1 SGDLS and CDR2 YYNGEE. The CDR3 sequence is 16 residues long. Trimming removed 2 bases from V and 0 bases from J; junction bases left unmatched: 2. In DNA, the CDR3 is TGTGCCAGCAGCGTGAGACAGGGGGCCTCTGGAAACACCATATATTTT. Translation: CASSVRQGASGNTIYF.

The chain has TRBV6-5 and TRBJ1-2, with 8 bases matching TRBD1. The CDR3 runs to 15 residues. The V segment lost 7 bases and the J segment 2 bases; nucleotides outside the gene matches: 9. CDR1 MNHEY and CDR2 SVGAGI come from the germline V gene. The CDR3 region has the DNA TGTGCCAGCACCCTTCGATCAGGGGGCAACTATGGCTACACCTTC. Encoded protein: CASTLRSGGNYGYTF.

The chain uses TRBV3-1 (or the pseudogene TRBV3-2) and TRBJ1-1, with 8 positions matching TRBD1. The germline CDR1 and CDR2 sequences are LGHDT and YNNKEL (reference sequence). The CDR3 is 17 residues long. With V trimmed by 4 bases and J by 2 bases, 12 bases remained unmatched. CDR3 residues: CASSPISGQGYNTEAFF. The DNA for the CDR3 is TGTGCCAGCAGCCCAATCTCAGGACAGGGATATAACACTGAAGCTTTCTTT.

The chain carries TRBV6-5 and TRBJ1-1; D is perhaps TRBD1 (5 bases). CDR1 is MNHEY and CDR2 is SVGAGI in the germline V gene. Between the trimmed V and J ends, which lost 0 bases and 9 bases, there was a span of 11 bases. The CDR3 is 13 amino acids. The CDR3 DNA sequence: TGTGCCAGCAGTTACTCGTCGCCAGGGAAAGCTTTCTTT. This translates into CASSYSSPGKAFF.

This chain connects TRBV2 to TRBJ2-3; 10 bases match TRBD1. With 10 bases clipped from V and 5 bases from J, the junction kept 9 bases outside the gene matches. The V gene's germline CDR1 is SNHLY and CDR2 FYNNEI. The CDR3 length is 14 residues. Here the CDR3 DNA reads TGTGCCACTTATCCCGGGACAGGGGAAGATACGCAGTATTTT. It specifies CATYPGTGEDTQYF.